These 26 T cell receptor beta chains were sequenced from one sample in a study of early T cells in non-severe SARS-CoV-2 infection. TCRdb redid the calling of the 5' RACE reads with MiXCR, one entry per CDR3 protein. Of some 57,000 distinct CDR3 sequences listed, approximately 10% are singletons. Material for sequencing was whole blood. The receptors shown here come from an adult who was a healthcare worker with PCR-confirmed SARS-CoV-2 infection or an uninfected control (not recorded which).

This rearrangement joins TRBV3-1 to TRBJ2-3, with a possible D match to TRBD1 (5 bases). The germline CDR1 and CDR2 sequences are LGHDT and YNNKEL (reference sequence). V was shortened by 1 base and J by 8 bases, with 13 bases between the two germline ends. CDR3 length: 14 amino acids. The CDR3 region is CASSQAIPQATQYF. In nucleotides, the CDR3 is TGTGCCAGCAGCCAAGCGATCCCACAGGCTACGCAGTATTTT.

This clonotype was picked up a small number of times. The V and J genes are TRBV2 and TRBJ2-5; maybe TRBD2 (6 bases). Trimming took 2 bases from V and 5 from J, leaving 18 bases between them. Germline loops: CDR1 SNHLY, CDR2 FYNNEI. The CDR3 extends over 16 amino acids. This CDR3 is CASSEWGLPREETQYF. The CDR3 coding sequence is TGTGCCAGCAGTGAATGGGGACTTCCTCGGGAGGAGACCCAGTACTTC.

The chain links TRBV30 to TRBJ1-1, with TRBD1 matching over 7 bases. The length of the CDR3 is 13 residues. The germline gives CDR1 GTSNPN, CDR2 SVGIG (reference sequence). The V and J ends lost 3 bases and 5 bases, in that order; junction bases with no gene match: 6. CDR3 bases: TGTGCCTGGAGAAAGACAGGGTGGACTGAAGCTTTCTTT. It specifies CAWRKTGWTEAFF.

This CDR3 is CASSSEDTAGTGELFF. In DNA, the CDR3 is TGCGCCAGCAGCTCAGAGGACACCGCGGGCACCGGGGAGCTGTTTTTT. The chain combines TRBV5-1 with TRBJ2-2; either TRBD1 or TRBD2 may supply D (5 bases each). This CDR3 comprises 16 residues. CDR1 and CDR2 from the germline V gene are SGHRS and YFSETQ. Trimming cost V 3 bases and J 4 bases, with 16 bases left between them.

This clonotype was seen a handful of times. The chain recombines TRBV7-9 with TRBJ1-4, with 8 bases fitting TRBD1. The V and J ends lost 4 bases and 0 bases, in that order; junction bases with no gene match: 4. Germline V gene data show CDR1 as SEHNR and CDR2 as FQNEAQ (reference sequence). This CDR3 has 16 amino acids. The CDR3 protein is CASSSGQVATNEKLFF. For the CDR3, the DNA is TGTGCCAGCAGCTCGGGACAGGTTGCAACTAATGAAAAACTGTTTTTT.

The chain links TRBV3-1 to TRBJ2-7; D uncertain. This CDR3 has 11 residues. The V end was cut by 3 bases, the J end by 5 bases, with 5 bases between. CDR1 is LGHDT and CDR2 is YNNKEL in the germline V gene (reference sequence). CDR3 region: CASSQINEQYF. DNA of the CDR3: TGTGCCAGCAGCCAGATCAACGAGCAGTACTTC.

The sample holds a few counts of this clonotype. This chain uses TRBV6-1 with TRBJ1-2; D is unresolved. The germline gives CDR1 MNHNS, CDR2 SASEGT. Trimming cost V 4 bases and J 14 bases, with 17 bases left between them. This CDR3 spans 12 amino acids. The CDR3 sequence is CASSAFPGPKTF. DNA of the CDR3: TGTGCCAGCAGTGCCTTCCCGGGTCCTAAAACCTTC.

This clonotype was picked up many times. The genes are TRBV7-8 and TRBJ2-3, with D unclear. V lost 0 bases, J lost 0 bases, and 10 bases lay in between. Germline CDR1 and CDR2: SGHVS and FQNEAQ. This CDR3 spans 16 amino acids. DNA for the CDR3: TGTGCCAGCAGCTTAGCGTCGCGACGGAGCACAGATACGCAGTATTTT. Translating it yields CASSLASRRSTDTQYF.

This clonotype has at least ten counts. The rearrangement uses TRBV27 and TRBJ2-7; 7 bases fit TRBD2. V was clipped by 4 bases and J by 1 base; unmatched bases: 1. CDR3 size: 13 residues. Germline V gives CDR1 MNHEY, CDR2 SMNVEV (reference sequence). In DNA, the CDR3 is TGTGCCAGCAGTTCAGCGGGATCCTACGAGCAGTACTTC. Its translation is CASSSAGSYEQYF.

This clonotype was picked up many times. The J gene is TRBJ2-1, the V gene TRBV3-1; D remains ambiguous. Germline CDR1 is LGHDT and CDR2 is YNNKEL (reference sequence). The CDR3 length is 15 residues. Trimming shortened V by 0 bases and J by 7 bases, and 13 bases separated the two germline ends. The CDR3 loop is CASSQDVGAYNEQFF. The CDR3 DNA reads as TGTGCCAGCAGCCAAGACGTCGGAGCATATAATGAGCAGTTCTTC.

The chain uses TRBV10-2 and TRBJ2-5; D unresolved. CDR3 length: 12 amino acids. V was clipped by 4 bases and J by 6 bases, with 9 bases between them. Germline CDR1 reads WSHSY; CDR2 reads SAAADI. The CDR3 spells CASSGVPKTQYF. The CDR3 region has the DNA TGCGCCAGCAGTGGGGTCCCCAAGACCCAGTACTTC.

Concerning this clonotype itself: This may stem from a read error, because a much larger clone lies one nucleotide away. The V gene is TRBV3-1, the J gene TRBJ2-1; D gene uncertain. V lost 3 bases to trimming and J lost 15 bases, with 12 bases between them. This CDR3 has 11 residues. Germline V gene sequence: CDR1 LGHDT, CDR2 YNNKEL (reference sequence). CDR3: CASSHSKCLFF. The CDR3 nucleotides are TGTGCCAGCAGCCATAGTAAGTGCCTGTTCTTC.

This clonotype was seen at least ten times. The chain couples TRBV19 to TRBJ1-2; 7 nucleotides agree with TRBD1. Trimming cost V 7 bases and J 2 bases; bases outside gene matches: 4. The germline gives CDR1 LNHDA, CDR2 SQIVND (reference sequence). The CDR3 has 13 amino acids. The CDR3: CASTRGHNYGYTF. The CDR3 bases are TGTGCCAGTACGAGGGGGCACAACTATGGCTACACCTTC.

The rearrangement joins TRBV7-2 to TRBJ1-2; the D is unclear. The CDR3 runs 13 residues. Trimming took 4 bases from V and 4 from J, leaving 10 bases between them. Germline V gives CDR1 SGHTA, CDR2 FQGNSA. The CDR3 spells CASSSGPGYGYTF. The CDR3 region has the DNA TGTGCCAGCAGCTCCGGACCGGGCTATGGCTACACCTTC.

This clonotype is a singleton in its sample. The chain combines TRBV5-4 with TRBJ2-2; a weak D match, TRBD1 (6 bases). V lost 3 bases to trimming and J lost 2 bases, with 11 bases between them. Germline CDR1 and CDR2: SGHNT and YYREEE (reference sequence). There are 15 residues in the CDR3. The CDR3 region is CASSSYRENTGELFF. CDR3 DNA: TGTGCCAGCAGCTCGTACAGGGAAAACACCGGGGAGCTGTTTTTT.

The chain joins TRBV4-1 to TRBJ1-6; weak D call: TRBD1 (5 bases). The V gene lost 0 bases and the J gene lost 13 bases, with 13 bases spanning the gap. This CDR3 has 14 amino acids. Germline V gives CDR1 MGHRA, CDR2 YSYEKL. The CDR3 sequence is CASSQEGTSGPLHF. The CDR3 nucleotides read TGCGCCAGCAGCCAAGAGGGGACGTCGGGCCCCCTCCACTTT.

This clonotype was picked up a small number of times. The CDR3 DNA reads TGTGCCAGCAGCTCCGGTGCTCTACGTGAGTACTTC. It yields the protein CASSSGALREYF. J is TRBJ2-7 and V is TRBV7-2, with D unresolved. The CDR3 runs 12 residues. Germline values: CDR1 SGHTA, CDR2 FQGNSA. V was shortened by 4 bases and J by 11 bases, with 15 bases between the two germline ends. Full variable domain (missing parts from reference TRBV7-2 and TRBJ2-7): GAGVSQSPSNKVTEKGKDVELRCDPISGHTALYWYRQSLGQGLEFLIYFQGNSAPDKSGLPSDRFSAERTGGSVSTLTIQRTQQEDSAVYLCASSSGALREYFGPGTRLTVT.

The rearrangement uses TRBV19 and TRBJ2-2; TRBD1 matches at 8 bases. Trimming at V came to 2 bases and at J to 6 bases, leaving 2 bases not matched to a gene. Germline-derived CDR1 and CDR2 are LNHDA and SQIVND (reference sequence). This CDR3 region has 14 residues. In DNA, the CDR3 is TGTGCCAGTAGTATACAGGGGGCGCCCGGGGAGCTGTTTTTT. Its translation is CASSIQGAPGELFF.

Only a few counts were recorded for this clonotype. CDR3 in amino acids: CSAGAEGDEQYF. The CDR3, as DNA: TGCAGTGCGGGGGCGGAGGGCGACGAGCAGTACTTC. The genes are TRBV20-1 and TRBJ2-7, with D possibly being TRBD1 or TRBD2 (6 bases each). V was pared by 6 bases and J by 5 bases, with 14 bases between. CDR1 DFQATT and CDR2 SNEGSKA come from the germline V gene (reference sequence). The CDR3 is 12 residues long.

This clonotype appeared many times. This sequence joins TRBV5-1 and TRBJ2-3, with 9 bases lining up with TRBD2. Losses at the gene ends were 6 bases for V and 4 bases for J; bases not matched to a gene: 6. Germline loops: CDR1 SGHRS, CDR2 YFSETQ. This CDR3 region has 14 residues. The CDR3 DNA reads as TGCGCCAGCATGAATAGCGGGGGTTCAGATACGCAGTATTTT. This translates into CASMNSGGSDTQYF.

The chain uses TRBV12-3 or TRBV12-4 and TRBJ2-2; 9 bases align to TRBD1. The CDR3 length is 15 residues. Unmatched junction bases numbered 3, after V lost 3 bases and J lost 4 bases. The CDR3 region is CASSLWTGATGELFF. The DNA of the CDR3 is TGTGCCAGCAGTTTGTGGACAGGGGCCACCGGGGAGCTGTTTTTT.

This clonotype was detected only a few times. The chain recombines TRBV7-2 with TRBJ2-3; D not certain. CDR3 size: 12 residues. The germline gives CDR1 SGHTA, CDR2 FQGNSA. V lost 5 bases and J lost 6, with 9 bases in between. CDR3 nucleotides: TGTGCCAGCAGCCGGTGGGCGGATACGCAGTATTTT. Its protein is CASSRWADTQYF.

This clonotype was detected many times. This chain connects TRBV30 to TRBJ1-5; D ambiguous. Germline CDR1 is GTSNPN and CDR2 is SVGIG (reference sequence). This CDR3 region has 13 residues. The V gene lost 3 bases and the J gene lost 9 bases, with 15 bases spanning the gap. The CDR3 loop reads CAWSRGDVGPQHF. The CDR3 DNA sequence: TGTGCCTGGAGCAGAGGTGATGTTGGGCCCCAGCATTTT.

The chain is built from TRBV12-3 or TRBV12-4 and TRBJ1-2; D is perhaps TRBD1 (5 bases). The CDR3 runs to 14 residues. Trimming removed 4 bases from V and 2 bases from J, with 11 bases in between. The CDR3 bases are TGTGCCAGCAGTTCTCGGGGGTTGAACTATGGCTACACCTTC. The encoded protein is CASSSRGLNYGYTF.

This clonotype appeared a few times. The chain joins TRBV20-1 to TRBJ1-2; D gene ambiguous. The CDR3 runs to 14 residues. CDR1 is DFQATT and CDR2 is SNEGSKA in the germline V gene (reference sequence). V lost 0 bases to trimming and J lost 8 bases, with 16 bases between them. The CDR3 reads CSARDHLQNSGYTF. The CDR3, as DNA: TGCAGTGCTAGAGATCACCTACAGAATTCGGGCTACACCTTC.

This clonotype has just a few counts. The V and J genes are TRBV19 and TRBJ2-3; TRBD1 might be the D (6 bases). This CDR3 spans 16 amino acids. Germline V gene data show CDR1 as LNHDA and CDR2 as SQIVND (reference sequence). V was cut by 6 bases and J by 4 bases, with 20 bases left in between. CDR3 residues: CASRFSFQGSADTQYF. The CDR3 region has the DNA TGTGCCAGTAGATTCTCCTTCCAGGGGTCGGCAGATACGCAGTATTTT.